The 11 T cell receptor beta chains presented below share a single source sample, sequenced in a study of cytomegalovirus exposure and HLA in healthy donors. Researchers ran the PCR with 60 Vbeta and 13 Jbeta primers. The method was immunoSEQ multiplex PCR; TCRdb's version includes in-frame clones alone and lacks a portion of them. The table includes tens of thousands of clones, 60% to 80% detected once. Input material: PBMCs. Every receptor here comes from a man aged 60-69 years in good health and CMV-seropositive.

J is TRBJ1-5 and V is TRBV5-5, with 7 bases that match TRBD1. The CDR3 spans 14 residues. CDR1 and CDR2 from the germline V gene are SGHKS and YYEKEE (reference sequence). V lost 1 base, J lost 5 bases, and 3 bases stayed unmatched. The CDR3 loop is CASSLRGQDQPQHF. CDR3 DNA sequence: TGTGCCAGCAGCTTGAGGGGGCAGGATCAGCCCCAGCATTTT.

The rearrangement links TRBV29-1 to TRBJ2-2; perhaps TRBD1 as D (6 bases). This CDR3 is 14 amino acids long. Germline assignment: CDR1 SQVTM and CDR2 ANQGSEA. The V and J ends lost 6 bases and 0 bases respectively, with 11 bases between them. The DNA of the CDR3 is TGCAGCGTCGGGGACACAGCGAACACCGGGGAGCTGTTTTTT. The encoded protein is CSVGDTANTGELFF.

The chain carries TRBV10-3 and TRBJ1-5; TRBD1 agrees at 7 bases. Looked up from germline, CDR1 is ENHRY and CDR2 is SYGVKD. Unmatched junction bases numbered 9, after V lost 4 bases and J lost 3 bases. The CDR3 runs 16 residues. The CDR3 here is CAISVGQASFNQPQHF. The CDR3 DNA reads as TGTGCCATCAGTGTTGGACAGGCAAGCTTCAATCAGCCCCAGCATTTT.

The genes are TRBV5-4 and TRBJ2-3; 11 bases are a match to TRBD2. This CDR3 is built from 15 residues. The V gene's germline CDR1 is SGHNT and CDR2 YYREEE (reference sequence). Trimming took 6 bases from V and 3 from J; bases not matched to a gene: 6. CDR3 DNA: TGTGCCAGCACCCTTAGCGGGGGGGGTACAGATACGCAGTATTTT. It yields the protein CASTLSGGGTDTQYF.

The rearrangement links TRBV5-1 to TRBJ2-1; 10 nucleotides match TRBD2. The junction had 8 bases not matched to a gene; V was cut back by 4 bases and J by 7 bases. CDR3 length: 15 amino acids. Germline CDR1 reads SGHRS; CDR2 reads YFSETQ. The CDR3, as DNA: TGCGCCAGCAGCCAACAAGCGGGGGGGCCAAATGAGCAGTTCTTC. Translating gives CASSQQAGGPNEQFF. Combining the CDR3 with reference TRBV5-1 and TRBJ2-1 gives the whole variable domain KAGVTQTPRYLIKTRGQQVTLSCSPISGHRSVSWYQQTPGQGLQFLFEYFSETQRNKGNFPGRFSGRQFSNSRSEMNVSTLELGDSALYLCASSQQAGGPNEQFFGPGTRLTVL.

The genes are TRBV10-2 and TRBJ1-3; D ambiguous. V was clipped by 2 bases and J by 4 bases, with 6 bases between them. Germline V lookup: CDR1 WSHSY, CDR2 SAAADI. The CDR3 runs to 13 residues. CDR3 amino acids: CASSEGLGNTIYF. In DNA form, the CDR3 reads TGCGCCAGCAGTGAGGGGCTAGGAAACACCATATATTTT.

The rearrangement links TRBV11-3 to TRBJ1-1, with D perhaps TRBD1 (5 bases). Between the trimmed V and J ends, which lost 0 bases and 1 base, there was a span of 15 bases. The CDR3 spans 17 residues. In germline, CDR1 is SGHNT, CDR2 YENEEA. The CDR3 coding sequence is TGTGCCAGCAGCTTAGAGGGGTGGGGCAGGGAGAACACTGAAGCTTTCTTT. Translating it yields CASSLEGWGRENTEAFF.

The V call is TRBV12-5, the J call TRBJ1-1; D unresolved. The ends were cut back, 1 base at V and 4 bases at J, with 4 bases in the middle. Germline lookup yields CDR1 LGHNT and CDR2 FRNRAP. CDR3 size: 12 residues. The CDR3 protein is CASGLGRTEAFF. Written as DNA, the CDR3 is TGTGCTAGTGGTTTGGGTCGCACTGAAGCTTTCTTT.

The J gene is TRBJ1-2, the V gene TRBV27; possible D gene TRBD1, 6 bases. Germline lookup yields CDR1 MNHEY and CDR2 SMNVEV (reference sequence). The length of the CDR3 is 15 residues. Trimming stripped 5 bases from V and 7 bases from J, with 20 bases between. CDR3 sequence reads: CASSLTFRQESGYTF. The CDR3 DNA sequence: TGTGCCAGCAGTCTCACCTTCAGACAGGAAAGTGGCTACACCTTC.

This chain uses TRBV18 with TRBJ1-3, with D possibly matching TRBD1 (6 bases). Germline lookup yields CDR1 KGHSH and CDR2 LQKENI. With 1 base removed from V and 0 bases from J, the gap between germline ends came to 10 bases. CDR3 length: 16 residues. Here the CDR3 reads CASSPQGVNSGNTIYF. In DNA form, the CDR3 reads TGTGCCAGCTCACCACAGGGGGTGAACTCTGGAAACACCATATATTTT.

As for this clone: Other DNA sequences in the sample encode the same CDR3. V gene TRBV7-2 combines with J gene TRBJ1-1, with a tentative D call TRBD1 (6 bases). Germline V gives CDR1 SGHTA, CDR2 FQGNSA. Trimming left V 5 bases short and J 10 bases short, with 20 bases between. The CDR3 is made up of 14 amino acids. The CDR3 is CASSATVAGARAFF. The CDR3 DNA sequence: TGTGCCAGCAGCGCGACAGTCGCAGGGGCGCGAGCTTTCTTT.